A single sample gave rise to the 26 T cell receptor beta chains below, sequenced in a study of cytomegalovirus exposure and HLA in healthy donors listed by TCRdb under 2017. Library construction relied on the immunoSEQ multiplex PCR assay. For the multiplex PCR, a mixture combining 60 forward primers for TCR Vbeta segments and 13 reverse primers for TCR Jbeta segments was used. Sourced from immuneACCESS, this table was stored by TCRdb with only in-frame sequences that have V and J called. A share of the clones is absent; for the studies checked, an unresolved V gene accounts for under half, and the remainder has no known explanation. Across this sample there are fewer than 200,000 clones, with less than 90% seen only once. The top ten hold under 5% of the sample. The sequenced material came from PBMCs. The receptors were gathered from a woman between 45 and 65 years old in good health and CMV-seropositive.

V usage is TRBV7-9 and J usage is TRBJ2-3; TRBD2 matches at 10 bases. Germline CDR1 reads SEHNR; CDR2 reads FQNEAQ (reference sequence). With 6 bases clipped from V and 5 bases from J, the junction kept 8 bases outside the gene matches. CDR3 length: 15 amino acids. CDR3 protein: CASSRAGGALDTQYF. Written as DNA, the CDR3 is TGTGCCAGCAGTCGAGCGGGGGGGGCTCTAGATACGCAGTATTTT.

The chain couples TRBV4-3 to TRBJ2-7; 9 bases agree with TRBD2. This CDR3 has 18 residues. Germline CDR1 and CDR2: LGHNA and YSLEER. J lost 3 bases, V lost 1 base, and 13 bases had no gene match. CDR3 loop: CASSQVLGGRASGYEQYF. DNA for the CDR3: TGCGCCAGCAGCCAAGTTTTAGGCGGGAGGGCCTCGGGCTACGAGCAGTACTTC.

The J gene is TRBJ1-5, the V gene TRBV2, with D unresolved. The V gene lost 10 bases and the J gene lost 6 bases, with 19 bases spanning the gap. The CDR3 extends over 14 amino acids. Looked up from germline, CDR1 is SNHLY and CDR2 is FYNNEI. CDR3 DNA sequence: TGTGCCACCACATCGGTAAGGGAGGGTCAGCCCCAGCATTTT. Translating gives CATTSVREGQPQHF. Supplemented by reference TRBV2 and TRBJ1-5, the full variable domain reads EPEVTQTPSHQVTQMGQEVILRCVPISNHLYFYWYRQILGQKVEFLVSFYNNEISEKSEIFDDQFSVERPDGSNFTLKIRSTKLEDSAMYFCATTSVREGQPQHFGDGTRLSIL.

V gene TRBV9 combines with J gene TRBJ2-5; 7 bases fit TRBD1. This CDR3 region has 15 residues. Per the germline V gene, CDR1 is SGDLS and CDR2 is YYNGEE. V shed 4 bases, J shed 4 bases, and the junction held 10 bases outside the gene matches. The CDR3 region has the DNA TGTGCCAGCAGCTTCGCCGGGACAGAGGGAGAGACCCAGTACTTC. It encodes CASSFAGTEGETQYF.

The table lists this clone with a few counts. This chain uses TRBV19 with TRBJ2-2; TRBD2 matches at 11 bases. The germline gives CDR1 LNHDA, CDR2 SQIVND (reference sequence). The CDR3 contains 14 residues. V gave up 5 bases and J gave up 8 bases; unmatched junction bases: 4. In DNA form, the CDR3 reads TGTGCCAGTAGTGTGGGACTAGCGGAGGGGGAGCTGTTTTTT. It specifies CASSVGLAEGELFF.

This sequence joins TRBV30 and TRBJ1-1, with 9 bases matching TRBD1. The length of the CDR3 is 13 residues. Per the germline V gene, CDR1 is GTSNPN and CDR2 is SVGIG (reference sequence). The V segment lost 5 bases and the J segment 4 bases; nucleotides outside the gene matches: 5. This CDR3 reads CAWARQGGTEAFF. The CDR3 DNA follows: TGTGCCTGGGCGCGACAGGGGGGCACTGAAGCTTTCTTT.

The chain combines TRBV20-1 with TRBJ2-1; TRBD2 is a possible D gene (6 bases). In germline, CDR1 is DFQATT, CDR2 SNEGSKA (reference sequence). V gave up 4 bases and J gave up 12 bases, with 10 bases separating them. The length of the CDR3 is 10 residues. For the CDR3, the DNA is TGCAGTGCTATAGCGGTGGGGCAGTTCTTC. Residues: CSAIAVGQFF.

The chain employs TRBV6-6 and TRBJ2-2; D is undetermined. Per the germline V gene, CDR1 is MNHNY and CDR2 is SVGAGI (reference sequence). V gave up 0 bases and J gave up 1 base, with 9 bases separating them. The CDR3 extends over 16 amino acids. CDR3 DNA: TGTGCCAGCAGTTACTCCACGACAAGGAACACCGGGGAGCTGTTTTTT. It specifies CASSYSTTRNTGELFF.

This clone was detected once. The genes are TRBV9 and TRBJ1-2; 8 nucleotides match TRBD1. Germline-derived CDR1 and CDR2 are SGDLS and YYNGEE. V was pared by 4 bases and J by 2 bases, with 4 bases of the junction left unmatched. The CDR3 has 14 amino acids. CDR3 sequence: CASSSGQANYGYTF. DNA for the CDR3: TGTGCCAGCAGCTCGGGACAGGCAAACTATGGCTACACCTTC.

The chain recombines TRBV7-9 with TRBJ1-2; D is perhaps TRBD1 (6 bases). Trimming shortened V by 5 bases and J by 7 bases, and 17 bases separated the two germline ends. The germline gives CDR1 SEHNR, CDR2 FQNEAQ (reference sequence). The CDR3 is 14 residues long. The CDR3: CASSAYREIVGYTF. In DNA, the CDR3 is TGTGCCAGCAGCGCATACAGGGAAATTGTTGGCTACACCTTC.

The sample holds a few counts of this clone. CDR3 DNA: TGTGCCAGCAGTGTCCCTCGGTTCCTACACACCGGGGAGCTGTTTTTT. This encodes CASSVPRFLHTGELFF. The rearrangement joins TRBV6-1 to TRBJ2-2; D not certain. The CDR3 sequence is 16 residues long. Germline lookup yields CDR1 MNHNS and CDR2 SASEGT. Trimming stripped 4 bases from V and 3 bases from J, with 15 bases between.

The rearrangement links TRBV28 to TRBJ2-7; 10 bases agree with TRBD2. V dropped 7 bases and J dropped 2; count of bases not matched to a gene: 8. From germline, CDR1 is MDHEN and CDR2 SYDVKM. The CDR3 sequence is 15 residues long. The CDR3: CASIPSGRAAYEQYF. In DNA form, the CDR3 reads TGTGCCAGCATCCCAAGCGGGAGGGCGGCCTACGAGCAGTACTTC.

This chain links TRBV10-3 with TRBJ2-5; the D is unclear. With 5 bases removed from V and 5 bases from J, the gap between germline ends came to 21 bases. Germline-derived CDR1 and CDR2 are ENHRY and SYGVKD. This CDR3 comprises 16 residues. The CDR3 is CAISFGSTDPGETQYF. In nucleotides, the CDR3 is TGTGCCATCAGTTTCGGTAGTACCGACCCCGGGGAGACCCAGTACTTC.

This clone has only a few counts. The CDR3 region has the DNA TGCGCCAGCAGCCAAGATCCGTGGTCCAGGCGAGGCTACACCTTC. The encoded protein is CASSQDPWSRRGYTF. V and J are TRBV4-1 and TRBJ1-2; D gene ambiguous. Trimming took off 0 bases at V and 8 bases at J, with 16 bases between the two ends. This CDR3 has 15 amino acids. CDR1 MGHRA and CDR2 YSYEKL come from the germline V gene.

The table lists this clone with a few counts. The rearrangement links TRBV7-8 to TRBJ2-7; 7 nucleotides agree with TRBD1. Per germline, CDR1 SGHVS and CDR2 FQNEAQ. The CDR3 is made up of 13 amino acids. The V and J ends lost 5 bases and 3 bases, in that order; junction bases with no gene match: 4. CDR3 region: CASSHRQGYEQYF. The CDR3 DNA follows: TGTGCCAGCAGCCACCGACAGGGCTACGAGCAGTACTTC. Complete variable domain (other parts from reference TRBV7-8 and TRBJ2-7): GAGVSQSPRYKVAKRGQDVALRCDPISGHVSLFWYQQALGQGPEFLTYFQNEAQLDKSGLPSDRFFAERPEGSVSTLKIQRTQQEDSAVYLCASSHRQGYEQYFGPGTRLTVT.

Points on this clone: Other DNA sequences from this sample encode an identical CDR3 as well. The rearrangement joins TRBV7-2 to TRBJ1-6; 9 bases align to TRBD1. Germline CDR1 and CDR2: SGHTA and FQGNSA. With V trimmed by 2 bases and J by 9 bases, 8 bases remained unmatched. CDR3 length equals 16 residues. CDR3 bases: TGTGCCAGCAGCTTACGAACCGGGACAGGGACTTCACCCCTCCACTTT. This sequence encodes CASSLRTGTGTSPLHF.

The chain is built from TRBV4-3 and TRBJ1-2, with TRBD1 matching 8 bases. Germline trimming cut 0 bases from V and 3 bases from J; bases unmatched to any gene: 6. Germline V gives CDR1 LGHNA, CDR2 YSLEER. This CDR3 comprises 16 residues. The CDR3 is CASSQEVTGGYYGYTF. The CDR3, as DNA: TGCGCCAGCAGCCAAGAAGTAACAGGGGGTTACTATGGCTACACCTTC.

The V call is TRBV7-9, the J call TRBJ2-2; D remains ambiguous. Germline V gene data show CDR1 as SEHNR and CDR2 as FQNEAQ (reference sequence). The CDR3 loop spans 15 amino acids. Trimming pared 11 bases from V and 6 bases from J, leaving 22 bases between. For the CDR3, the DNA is TGTGCCCCTGACGCGGAAATGAGTAAGGCCGGGGAGCTGTTTTTT. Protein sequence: CAPDAEMSKAGELFF.

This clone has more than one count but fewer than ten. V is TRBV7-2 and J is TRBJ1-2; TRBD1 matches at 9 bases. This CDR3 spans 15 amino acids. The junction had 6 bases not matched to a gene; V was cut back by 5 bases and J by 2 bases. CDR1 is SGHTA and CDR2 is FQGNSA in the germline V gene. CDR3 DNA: TGTGCCAGCAGCACGCGACAGGGGGGGAACTATGGCTACACCTTC. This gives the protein CASSTRQGGNYGYTF. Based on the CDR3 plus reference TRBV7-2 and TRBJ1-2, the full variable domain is GAGVSQSPSNKVTEKGKDVELRCDPISGHTALYWYRQSLGQGLEFLIYFQGNSAPDKSGLPSDRFSAERTGGSVSTLTIQRTQQEDSAVYLCASSTRQGGNYGYTFGSGTRLTVV.

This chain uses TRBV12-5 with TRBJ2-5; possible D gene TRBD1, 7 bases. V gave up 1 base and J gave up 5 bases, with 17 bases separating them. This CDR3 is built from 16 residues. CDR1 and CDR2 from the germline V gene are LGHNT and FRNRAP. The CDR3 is CASGLGQGSGGETQYF. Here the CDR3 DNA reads TGTGCTAGTGGTTTGGGTCAGGGATCAGGGGGGGAGACCCAGTACTTC. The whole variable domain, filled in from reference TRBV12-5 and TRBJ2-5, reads DARVTQTPRHKVTEMGQEVTMRCQPILGHNTVFWYRQTMMQGLELLAYFRNRAPLDDSGMPKDRFSAEMPDATLATLKIQPSEPRDSAVYFCASGLGQGSGGETQYFGPGTRLLVL.

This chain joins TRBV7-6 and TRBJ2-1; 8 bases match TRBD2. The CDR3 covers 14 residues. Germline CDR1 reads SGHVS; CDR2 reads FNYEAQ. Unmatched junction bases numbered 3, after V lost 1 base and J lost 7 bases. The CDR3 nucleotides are TGTGCCAGCAGCTTAGGTACGGGAGGGAATGAGCAGTTCTTC. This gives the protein CASSLGTGGNEQFF.

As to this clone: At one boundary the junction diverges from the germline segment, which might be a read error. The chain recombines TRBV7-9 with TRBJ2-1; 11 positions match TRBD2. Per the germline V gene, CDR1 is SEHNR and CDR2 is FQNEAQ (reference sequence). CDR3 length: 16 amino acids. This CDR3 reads CSSSLAGGRRDNEQFF. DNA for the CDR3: TGTTCCAGCAGCTTAGCGGGGGGGCGTCGGGACAATGAGCAGTTCTTC.

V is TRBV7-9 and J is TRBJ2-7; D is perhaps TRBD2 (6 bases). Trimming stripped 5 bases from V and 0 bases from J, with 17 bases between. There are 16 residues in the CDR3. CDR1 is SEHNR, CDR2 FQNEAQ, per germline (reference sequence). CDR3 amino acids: CASSHTGTEDSYEQYF. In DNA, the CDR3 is TGTGCCAGCAGCCACACCGGGACTGAGGACTCCTACGAGCAGTACTTC.

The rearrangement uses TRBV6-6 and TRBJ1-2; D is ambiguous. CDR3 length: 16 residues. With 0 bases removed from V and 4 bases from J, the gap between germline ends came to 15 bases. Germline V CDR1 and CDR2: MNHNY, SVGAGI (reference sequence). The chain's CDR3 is CASSYSSAPEGYGYTF. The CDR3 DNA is TGTGCCAGCAGTTACTCGAGTGCCCCTGAGGGCTATGGCTACACCTTC.

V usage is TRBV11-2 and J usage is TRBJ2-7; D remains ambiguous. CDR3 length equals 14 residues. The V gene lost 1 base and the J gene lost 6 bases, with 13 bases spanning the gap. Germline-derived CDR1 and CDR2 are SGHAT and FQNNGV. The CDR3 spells CASSLGQVGREQYF. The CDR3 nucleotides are TGTGCCAGCAGCTTAGGTCAAGTTGGGCGCGAGCAGTACTTC.

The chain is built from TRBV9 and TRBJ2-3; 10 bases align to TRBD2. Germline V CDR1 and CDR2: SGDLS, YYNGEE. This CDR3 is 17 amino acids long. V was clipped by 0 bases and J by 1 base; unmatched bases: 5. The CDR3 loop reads CASSVELAGGGTDTQYF. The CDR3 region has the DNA TGTGCCAGCAGCGTAGAGTTAGCGGGGGGCGGCACAGATACGCAGTATTTT.